This is a list of T cell receptor beta chains from one sample in a study of T-cell memory formation after mild COVID-19. TCRdb analysed the 5' RACE reads with MiXCR anew, one entry per CDR3 protein. The data hold 250,000 to 350,000 distinct CDR3 sequences, with 15% to 20% observed a single time. Material for sequencing was PBMCs or a T cell subset sorted from them (not recorded which). All receptors derive from a man younger than 35 who had mild COVID-19 (a few samples of this study predate the infection). Cell type and time point are not known. Both conserved end residues are part of each CDR3. A D gene is named only where the DNA matches it firmly. Part of the rows lack a size; the others show once, few, many or a class for expanded clones.

D: NA; J: TRBJ1-5; size: few; V: TRBV20-1; DNA: TGCAGTGCTAGGGGTGACGGCGATCAGCCCCAGCATTTT; CDR3: CSARGDGDQPQHF
D: TRBD2; J: TRBJ2-7; size: NA; V: TRBV4-1; DNA: TGCGCCAGCAGCCCGGGGGAGGGCGGGGGAACCTACGAGCAGTACTTC; CDR3: CASSPGEGGGTYEQYF
D: NA; J: TRBJ1-3; size: few; V: TRBV7-9; DNA: TGTGCCAGCAGCTTCACCGGGTTTGGAAACACCATATATTTT; CDR3: CASSFTGFGNTIYF
D: NA; J: TRBJ1-6; size: few; V: TRBV4-3; DNA: TGCGCCAGCAGCCGGAACCTAGGGCTTTCACCCCTCCACTTT; CDR3: CASSRNLGLSPLHF
D: NA; J: TRBJ1-2; size: few; V: TRBV2; DNA: TGTGCCAGCAGTGAATTCGGCACAGAGCCCCATGGCTACACCTTC; CDR3: CASSEFGTEPHGYTF
D: TRBD1; J: TRBJ1-1; size: few; V: TRBV20-1; DNA: TGCAGTGCTAGGAAAAACCAGGGGGCGGGGACTGAAGCTTTCTTT; CDR3: CSARKNQGAGTEAFF
D: TRBD1; J: TRBJ2-2; size: NA; V: TRBV4-2; DNA: TGTGCCAGCAGCCAAGCTCGCGACAGGGGGTGGACCGGGGAGCTGTTTTTT; CDR3: CASSQARDRGWTGELFF
D: NA; J: TRBJ2-3; size: NA; V: TRBV7-8; DNA: TGTGCCAGCAGCTTCAAGGGCTCTGCGGGGGCGGGGGATACGCAGTATTTT; CDR3: CASSFKGSAGAGDTQYF
D: NA; J: TRBJ1-1; size: NA; V: TRBV29-1; DNA: TGCAGCGTTGAAAGGACGGAGAACACTGAAGCTTTCTTT; CDR3: CSVERTENTEAFF
D: TRBD2; J: TRBJ2-1; size: many; V: TRBV5-1; DNA: TGCGCCAGCAGCCCTAGACTAGCGGGGGCATTCCCCAATGAGCAGTTCTTC; CDR3: CASSPRLAGAFPNEQFF
D: TRBD1; J: TRBJ2-7; size: NA; V: TRBV6-1; DNA: TGTGCCAGCGGCCGGGACAGGGGTCTCTACGAGCAGTACTTC; CDR3: CASGRDRGLYEQYF
D: NA; J: TRBJ2-5; size: few; V: TRBV27; DNA: TGTGCCAGCAGATCGGGCGGGGCAGCCCAAGAGACCCAGTACTTC; CDR3: CASRSGGAAQETQYF
D: NA; J: TRBJ1-4; size: few; V: TRBV5-1; DNA: TGCGCCAGCAGCCCCGGGGGAGATGAAAAACTGTTTTTT; CDR3: CASSPGGDEKLFF
D: TRBD2; J: TRBJ2-3; size: few; V: TRBV7-2; DNA: TGTGCCAGCAGCCGCGGGGGACGGACAGATACGCAGTATTTT; CDR3: CASSRGGRTDTQYF
D: NA; J: TRBJ2-5; size: few; V: TRBV12-3/TRBV12-4; DNA: TGTGCCAGCAGAATCACAGGTTTTCAAGAGACCCAGTACTTC; CDR3: CASRITGFQETQYF
D: NA; J: TRBJ2-6; size: NA; V: TRBV4-1; DNA: TGCGCCAGCAGCCAAGGAGGAGCTGGGGCCAACGTCCTGACTTTC; CDR3: CASSQGGAGANVLTF
D: TRBD2; J: TRBJ2-1; size: NA; V: TRBV10-3; DNA: TGTGCCATCAGTGAGTCGTTAGGATCGGCGGGGGTAGAGGGTAAGCAGTTCTTC; CDR3: CAISESLGSAGVEGKQFF
D: TRBD2; J: TRBJ2-1; size: NA; V: TRBV5-1; DNA: TGCGCCAGCAGCGGAGCGGGAAATCTATACAATGAGCAGTTCTTC; CDR3: CASSGAGNLYNEQFF
D: NA; J: TRBJ1-2; size: few; V: TRBV7-6; DNA: TGTGCCAGCAGTCAGAGGGGCCCTGATGGCTACACCTTC; CDR3: CASSQRGPDGYTF
D: NA; J: TRBJ2-5; size: NA; V: TRBV5-4; DNA: TGTGCCAGCAGCCCCCTGGACCCGCAACAAGAGACCCAGTACTTC; CDR3: CASSPLDPQQETQYF